This T cell receptor beta chain was observed in a study of CD8 T cells in Susac syndrome. Random-hexamer reverse transcription was applied to roughly 0.5 to 1 ug RNA. The amplification used immunoSEQ multiplex PCR on TCR beta CDR3; it spanned 54 Vbeta and 13 Jbeta. Each CDR3 protein is one row after TCRdb ran MiXCR on the immunoSEQ multiplex PCR reads. The sample includes 180,000 or so distinct CDR3 sequences, 90% to 95% of them seen just once. Germline CDR1 LGHNA, CDR2 YSLEER. CDR3 length equals 13 residues. V was clipped by 5 bases and J by 6 bases, with 14 bases between them. Source material: CD4+ T cells from PBMCs. This rearrangement joins TRBV4-3 to TRBJ2-7; D not certain. The clonotype comes from a human donor in good health. CDR3 protein: CASSEARHLEQYF. The CDR3 nucleotides are TGCGCCAGCAGCGAAGCCCGGCATCTCGAGCAGTACTTC.